Listed here is a single TCR beta chain. The antigen is unknown. This entry is derived from a study of T cells after posttransplantation cyclophosphamide. Looked up from germline, CDR1 is SGHTS and CDR2 is YDEGEE. The V end lost 0 bases, the J end lost 5 bases, and 10 bases lay between the germline ends. CDR3 length: 14 amino acids. Assay used: immunoSEQ multiplex PCR; TCRdb lists only in-frame clones, some missing. Among 22,000 or so clones listed, roughly 67% were seen once. Study-wide findings and caveats: Donor CD8+ memory clones often dominated recipient blood repertoires at later times. Skin or GI-infiltrating T cells shared few TRB sequences with blood. Recipient CMV seropositivity and CMV reactivation strongly tracked TRB clonality.

This related bone marrow graft donor gave peripheral blood on the day of marrow donation. The rearrangement links TRBV5-8 to TRBJ2-3, with D unresolved. The sample taken for sequencing was memory CD4+ T cells sorted from PBMCs. This receptor was obtained from a woman between 55 and 75 years old in good health, CMV-negative, and a related stem cell transplant donor. CDR3 nucleotides: TGTGCCAGCAGCTTGGCCTTCCGCGGAGATACGCAGTATTTT. Its translation is CASSLAFRGDTQYF.